This TCR beta chain was sequenced for a study of T cell responses to AZD1222 COVID-19 vaccine. The assay was immunoSEQ multiplex PCR, and TCRdb's table has in-frame clones only and misses some. The data show some 81,000 clones, 85% to 90% seen once. Note on this clone: What it binds is not known.

Germline loops: CDR1 SEHNR, CDR2 FQNEAQ (reference sequence). The CDR3 runs 15 residues. Trimming removed 5 bases from V and 3 bases from J; junction bases left unmatched: 7. Study-level findings and limits: Nearly half of spike-specific TCRs reportedly target unmutated variant regions. Every sample of the repertoires postdated the peak T cell response. Baseline seropositivity characterized only six AZD1222 recipients.

The specimen comprised peripheral blood, sampled 28 days after the second AZD1222 dose. The origin of this receptor is an adult who received the AZD1222 COVID-19 vaccine. This chain connects TRBV7-9 to TRBJ2-7, with 10 bases that match TRBD1. DNA of the CDR3: TGTGCCAGCAGCATTATGACAGGGGGCCTCTACGAGCAGTACTTC. It encodes CASSIMTGGLYEQYF.